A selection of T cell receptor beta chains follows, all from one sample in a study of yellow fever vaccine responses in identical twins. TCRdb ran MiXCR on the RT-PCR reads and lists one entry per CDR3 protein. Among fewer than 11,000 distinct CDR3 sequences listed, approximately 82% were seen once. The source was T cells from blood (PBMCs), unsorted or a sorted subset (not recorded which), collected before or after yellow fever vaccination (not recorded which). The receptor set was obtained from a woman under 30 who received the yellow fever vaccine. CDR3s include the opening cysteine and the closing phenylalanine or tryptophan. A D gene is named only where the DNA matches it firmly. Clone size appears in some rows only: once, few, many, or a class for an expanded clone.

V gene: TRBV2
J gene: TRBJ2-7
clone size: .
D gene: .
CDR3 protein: CASSELWWQYF
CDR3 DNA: TGTGCCAGCAGTGAGTTGTGGTGGCAGTACTTC

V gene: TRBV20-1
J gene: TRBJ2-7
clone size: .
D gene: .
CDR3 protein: CSARPLGYSYEQYF
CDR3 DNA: TGCAGTGCTAGGCCCTTGGGGTACTCCTACGAGCAGTACTTC

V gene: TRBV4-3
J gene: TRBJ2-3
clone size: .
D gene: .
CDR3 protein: CASSQDWGSNTDTQYF
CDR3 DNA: TGCGCCAGCAGCCAAGACTGGGGGAGTAACACAGATACGCAGTATTTT

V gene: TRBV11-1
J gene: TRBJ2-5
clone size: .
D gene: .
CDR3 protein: CASSPDRPPYQETQYF
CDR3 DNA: TGTGCCAGCAGCCCCGACAGACCACCGTACCAAGAGACCCAGTACTTC

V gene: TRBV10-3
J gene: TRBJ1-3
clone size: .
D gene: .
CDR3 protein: CAISESGSGVSGNTIYF
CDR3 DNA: TGTGCCATCAGTGAGTCGGGGTCAGGGGTCTCTGGAAACACCATATATTTT

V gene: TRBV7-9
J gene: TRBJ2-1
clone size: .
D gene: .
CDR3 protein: CASSRPGQGNEQFF
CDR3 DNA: TGTGCCAGCAGCCGACCGGGGCAGGGAAATGAGCAGTTCTTC

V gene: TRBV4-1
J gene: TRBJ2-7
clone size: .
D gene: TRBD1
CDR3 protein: CASSQVGPGQGNEQYF
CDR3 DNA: TGCGCCAGCAGCCAAGTCGGGCCGGGACAGGGGAACGAGCAGTACTTC

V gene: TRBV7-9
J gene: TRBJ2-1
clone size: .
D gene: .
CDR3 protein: CASSLGTGVRSYNEQFF
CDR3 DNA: TGTGCCAGCAGCTTAGGTACGGGGGTGCGATCCTACAATGAGCAGTTCTTC

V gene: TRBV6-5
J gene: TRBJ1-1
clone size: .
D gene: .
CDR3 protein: CASSYSGEGKSAFF
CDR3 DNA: TGTGCCAGCAGTTACTCGGGGGAGGGAAAGTCAGCTTTCTTT

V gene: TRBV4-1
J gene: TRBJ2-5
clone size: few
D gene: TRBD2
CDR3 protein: CAITTDGRGETQYF
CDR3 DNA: TGCGCCATCACCACAGACGGGAGGGGGGAGACCCAGTACTTC

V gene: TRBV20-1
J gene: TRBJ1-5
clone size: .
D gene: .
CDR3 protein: CSAPTGNQPQHF
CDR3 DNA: TGCAGTGCGCCTACCGGGAATCAGCCCCAGCATTTT

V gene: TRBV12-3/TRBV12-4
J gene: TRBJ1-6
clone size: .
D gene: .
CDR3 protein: CASSLGGTGNSPLHF
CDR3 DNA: TGTGCCAGCAGTTTAGGGGGGACCGGTAATTCACCCCTCCACTTT

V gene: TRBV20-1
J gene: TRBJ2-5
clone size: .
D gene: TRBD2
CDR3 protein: CSARDNVVTSGKQTQYF
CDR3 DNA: TGCAGTGCTAGAGATAATGTCGTGACTAGCGGGAAACAGACCCAGTACTTC

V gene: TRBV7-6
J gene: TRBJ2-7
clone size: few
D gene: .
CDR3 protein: CASSQTAGLGYEQYF
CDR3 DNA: TGTGCCAGCAGCCAAACAGCAGGGCTGGGCTACGAGCAGTACTTC

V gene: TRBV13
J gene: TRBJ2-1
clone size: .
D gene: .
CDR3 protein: CASSERDGNEQFF
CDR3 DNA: TGTGCCAGCAGCGAACGGGACGGGAATGAGCAGTTCTTC

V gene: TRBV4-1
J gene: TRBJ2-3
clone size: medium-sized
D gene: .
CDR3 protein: CASSHSEGIDTQYF
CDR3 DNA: TGCGCCAGCAGCCATTCGGAGGGGATCGATACGCAGTATTTT

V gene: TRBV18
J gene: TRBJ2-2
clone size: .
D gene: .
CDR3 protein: CASSRTADTGELFF
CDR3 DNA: TGTGCCAGCTCACGGACAGCCGACACCGGGGAGCTGTTTTTT

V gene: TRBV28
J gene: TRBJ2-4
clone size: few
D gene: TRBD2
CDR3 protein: CASSPGTSTFQYF
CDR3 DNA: TGTGCCAGCAGTCCAGGGACTAGCACATTTCAGTACTTC

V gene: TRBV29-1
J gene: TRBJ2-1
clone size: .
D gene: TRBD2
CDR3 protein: CSVVGGRADEQFF
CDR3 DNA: TGCAGCGTTGTCGGCGGGAGGGCCGACGAGCAGTTCTTC

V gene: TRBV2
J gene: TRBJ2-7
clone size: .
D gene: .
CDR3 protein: CASSEWVDQRSEQYF
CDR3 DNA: TGTGCCAGCAGTGAGTGGGTAGACCAACGTTCGGAGCAGTACTTC

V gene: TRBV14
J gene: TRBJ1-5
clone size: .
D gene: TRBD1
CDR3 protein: CASSPRQGHNQPQHF
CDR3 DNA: TGTGCCAGCAGCCCGAGACAGGGGCACAATCAGCCCCAGCATTTT

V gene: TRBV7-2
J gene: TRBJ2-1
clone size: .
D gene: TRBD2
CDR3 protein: CASSKGLSGSGNEQFF
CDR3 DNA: TGTGCCAGCAGCAAGGGACTAAGCGGGAGTGGCAATGAGCAGTTCTTC

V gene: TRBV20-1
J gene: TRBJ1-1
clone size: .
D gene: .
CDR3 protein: CSARGYAEAFF
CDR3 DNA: TGCAGTGCTAGGGGATACGCTGAAGCTTTCTTT

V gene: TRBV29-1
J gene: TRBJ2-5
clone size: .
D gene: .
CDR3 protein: CSVDEGGKEETQYF
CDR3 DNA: TGCAGCGTTGATGAGGGGGGGAAAGAAGAGACCCAGTACTTC

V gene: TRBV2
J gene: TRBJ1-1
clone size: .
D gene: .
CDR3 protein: CASSDRERMNTEAFF
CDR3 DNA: TGTGCCAGCAGTGACAGGGAGAGAATGAACACTGAAGCTTTCTTT

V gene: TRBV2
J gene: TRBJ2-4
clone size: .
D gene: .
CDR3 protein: CASSEETAKNIQYF
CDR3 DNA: TGTGCCAGCAGTGAGGAGACAGCCAAAAACATTCAGTACTTC

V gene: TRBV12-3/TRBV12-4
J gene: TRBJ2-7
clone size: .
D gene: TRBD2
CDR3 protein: CASSSGLAGVTYEQYF
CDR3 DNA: TGTGCCAGCAGTTCGGGGCTAGCGGGAGTTACCTACGAGCAGTACTTC

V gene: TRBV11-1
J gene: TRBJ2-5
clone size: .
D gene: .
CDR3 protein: CASSQGPGLQKSETQYF
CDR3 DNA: TGTGCCAGCAGTCAAGGGCCGGGACTCCAGAAGTCAGAGACCCAGTACTTC

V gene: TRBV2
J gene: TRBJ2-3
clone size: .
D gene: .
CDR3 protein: CASSEGRGDSTDTQYF
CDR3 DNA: TGTGCCAGCAGTGAAGGGCGGGGAGACAGCACAGATACGCAGTATTTT

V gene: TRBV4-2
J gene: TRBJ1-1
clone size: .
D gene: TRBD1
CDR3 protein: CASSPYRGGTEAFF
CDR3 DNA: TGTGCCAGCAGCCCATACAGGGGGGGCACTGAAGCTTTCTTT

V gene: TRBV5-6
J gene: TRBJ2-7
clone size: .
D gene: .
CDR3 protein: CASSLGRISDEQYF
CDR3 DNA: TGTGCCAGCAGCTTGGGCCGGATATCTGACGAGCAGTACTTC

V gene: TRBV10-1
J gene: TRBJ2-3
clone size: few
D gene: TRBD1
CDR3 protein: CASSIGQGSTDTQYF
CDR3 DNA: TGCGCCAGCAGTATAGGACAGGGAAGCACAGATACGCAGTATTTT

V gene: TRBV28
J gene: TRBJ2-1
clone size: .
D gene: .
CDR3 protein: CASRLWTVSYNEQFF
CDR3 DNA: TGTGCCAGCAGACTATGGACAGTATCCTACAATGAGCAGTTCTTC

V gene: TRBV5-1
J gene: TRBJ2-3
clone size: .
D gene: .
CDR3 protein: CASSLFDADTQYF
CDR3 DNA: TGCGCCAGCAGCTTGTTCGACGCAGATACGCAGTATTTT

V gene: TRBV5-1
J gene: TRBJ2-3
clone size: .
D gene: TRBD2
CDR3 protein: CASSFWTSGSGADTQYF
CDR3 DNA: TGCGCCAGCAGCTTCTGGACTAGCGGGAGTGGTGCAGATACGCAGTATTTT

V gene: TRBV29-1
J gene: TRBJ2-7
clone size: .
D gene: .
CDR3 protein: CSVNQGRYEQYF
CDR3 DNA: TGCAGCGTTAATCAAGGGAGGTACGAGCAGTACTTC

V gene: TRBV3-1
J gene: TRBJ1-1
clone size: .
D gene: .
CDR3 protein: CASSPQTGNTEAFF
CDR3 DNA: TGTGCCAGCAGCCCCCAGACAGGGAACACTGAAGCTTTCTTT

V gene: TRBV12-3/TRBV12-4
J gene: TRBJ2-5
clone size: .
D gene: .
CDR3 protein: CASSPPDWYQETQYF
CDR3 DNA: TGTGCCAGCAGCCCCCCGGACTGGTACCAAGAGACCCAGTACTTC

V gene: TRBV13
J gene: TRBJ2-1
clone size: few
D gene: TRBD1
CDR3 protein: CASKGGTGVYNEQFF
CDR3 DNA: TGTGCCAGCAAAGGCGGGACAGGGGTCTACAATGAGCAGTTCTTC

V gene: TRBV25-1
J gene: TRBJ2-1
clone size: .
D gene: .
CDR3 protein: CASSESGPGEQFF
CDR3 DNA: TGTGCCAGCAGTGAATCTGGGCCTGGTGAGCAGTTCTTC

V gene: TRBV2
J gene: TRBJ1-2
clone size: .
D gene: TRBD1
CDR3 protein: CASSEAGTGVYYGYTF
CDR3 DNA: TGTGCCAGCAGTGAAGCGGGAACAGGGGTTTACTATGGCTACACCTTC

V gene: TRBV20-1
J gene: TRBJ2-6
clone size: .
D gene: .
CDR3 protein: CSARAGSGFGANVLTF
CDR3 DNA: TGCAGTGCTAGAGCGGGCTCGGGCTTTGGGGCCAACGTCCTGACTTTC

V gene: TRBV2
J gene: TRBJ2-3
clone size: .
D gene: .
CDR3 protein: CASSEEARDTQYF
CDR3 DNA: TGTGCCAGCAGTGAAGAAGCCAGGGATACGCAGTATTTT

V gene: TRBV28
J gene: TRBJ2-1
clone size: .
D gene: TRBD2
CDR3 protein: CASSFGSGTRSINNEQFF
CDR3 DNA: TGTGCCAGCAGTTTTGGCAGCGGGACTAGATCTATCAACAATGAGCAGTTCTTC

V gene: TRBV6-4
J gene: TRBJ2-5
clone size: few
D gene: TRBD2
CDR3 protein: CASRPLAGGAETQYF
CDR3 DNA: TGTGCCAGCAGACCTTTAGCGGGAGGCGCAGAGACCCAGTACTTC

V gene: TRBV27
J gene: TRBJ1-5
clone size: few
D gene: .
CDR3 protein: CASSLSQPLNQPQHF
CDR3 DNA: TGTGCCAGCAGTTTATCCCAGCCTCTAAATCAGCCCCAGCATTTT

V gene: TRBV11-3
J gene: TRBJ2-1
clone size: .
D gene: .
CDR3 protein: CASSLVGLRANNEQFF
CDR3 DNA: TGTGCCAGCAGCTTAGTAGGACTCCGGGCAAACAATGAGCAGTTCTTC

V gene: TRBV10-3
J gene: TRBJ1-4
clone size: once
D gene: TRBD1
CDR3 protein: CAISESPDRGEKLFF
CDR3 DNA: TGTGCCATCAGTGAGTCACCGGACAGGGGTGAAAAACTGTTTTTT

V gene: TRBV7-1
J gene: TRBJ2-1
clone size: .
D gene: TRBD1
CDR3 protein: CASSRPDGQGGNEQFF
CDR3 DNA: TGTGCCAGCAGCCGCCCAGACGGACAGGGGGGAAATGAGCAGTTCTTC

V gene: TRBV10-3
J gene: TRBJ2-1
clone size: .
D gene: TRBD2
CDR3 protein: CAISGSSGGYNEQFF
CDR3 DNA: TGTGCCATCAGTGGGAGTAGCGGGGGATACAATGAGCAGTTCTTC

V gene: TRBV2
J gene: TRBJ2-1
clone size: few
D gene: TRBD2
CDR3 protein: CASLTSGRGAEQFF
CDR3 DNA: TGTGCCAGCCTGACTAGCGGGAGGGGAGCTGAGCAGTTCTTC

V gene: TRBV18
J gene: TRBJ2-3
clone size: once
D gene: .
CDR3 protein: CASSPPTPAGPTDTQYF
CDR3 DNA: TGTGCCAGCTCACCACCGACACCAGCGGGCCCGACAGATACGCAGTATTTT

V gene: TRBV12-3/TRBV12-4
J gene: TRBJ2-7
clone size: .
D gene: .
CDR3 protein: CASGTRSYERYF
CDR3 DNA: TGTGCCAGCGGGACACGTTCCTACGAGCGGTACTTC

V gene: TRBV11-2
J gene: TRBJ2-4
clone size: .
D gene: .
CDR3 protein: CASSYQTGMGLAKNIQYF
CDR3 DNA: TGTGCCAGCAGCTACCAGACAGGGATGGGACTAGCCAAAAACATTCAGTACTTC

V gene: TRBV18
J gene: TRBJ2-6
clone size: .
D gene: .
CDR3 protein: CASSRISGANVLTF
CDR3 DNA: TGTGCCAGCTCACGTATCTCTGGGGCCAACGTCCTGACTTTC

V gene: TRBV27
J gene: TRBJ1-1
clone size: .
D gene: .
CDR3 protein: CASSLSRDIIGGTEAFF
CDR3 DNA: TGTGCCAGCAGTTTATCCCGGGACATAATTGGGGGCACTGAAGCTTTCTTT

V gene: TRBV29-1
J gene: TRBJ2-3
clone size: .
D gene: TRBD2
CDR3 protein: CSAKLADTQYF
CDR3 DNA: TGCAGCGCCAAACTAGCGGATACGCAGTATTTT

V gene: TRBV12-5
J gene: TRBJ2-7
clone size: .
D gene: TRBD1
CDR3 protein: CASGSGQVYYEQYF
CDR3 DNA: TGTGCTAGTGGTTCGGGACAGGTTTACTACGAGCAGTACTTC

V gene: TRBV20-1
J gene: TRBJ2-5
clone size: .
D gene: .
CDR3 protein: CSARGVGQGDYQETQYF
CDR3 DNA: TGCAGTGCTAGAGGGGTTGGCCAGGGGGACTACCAAGAGACCCAGTACTTC